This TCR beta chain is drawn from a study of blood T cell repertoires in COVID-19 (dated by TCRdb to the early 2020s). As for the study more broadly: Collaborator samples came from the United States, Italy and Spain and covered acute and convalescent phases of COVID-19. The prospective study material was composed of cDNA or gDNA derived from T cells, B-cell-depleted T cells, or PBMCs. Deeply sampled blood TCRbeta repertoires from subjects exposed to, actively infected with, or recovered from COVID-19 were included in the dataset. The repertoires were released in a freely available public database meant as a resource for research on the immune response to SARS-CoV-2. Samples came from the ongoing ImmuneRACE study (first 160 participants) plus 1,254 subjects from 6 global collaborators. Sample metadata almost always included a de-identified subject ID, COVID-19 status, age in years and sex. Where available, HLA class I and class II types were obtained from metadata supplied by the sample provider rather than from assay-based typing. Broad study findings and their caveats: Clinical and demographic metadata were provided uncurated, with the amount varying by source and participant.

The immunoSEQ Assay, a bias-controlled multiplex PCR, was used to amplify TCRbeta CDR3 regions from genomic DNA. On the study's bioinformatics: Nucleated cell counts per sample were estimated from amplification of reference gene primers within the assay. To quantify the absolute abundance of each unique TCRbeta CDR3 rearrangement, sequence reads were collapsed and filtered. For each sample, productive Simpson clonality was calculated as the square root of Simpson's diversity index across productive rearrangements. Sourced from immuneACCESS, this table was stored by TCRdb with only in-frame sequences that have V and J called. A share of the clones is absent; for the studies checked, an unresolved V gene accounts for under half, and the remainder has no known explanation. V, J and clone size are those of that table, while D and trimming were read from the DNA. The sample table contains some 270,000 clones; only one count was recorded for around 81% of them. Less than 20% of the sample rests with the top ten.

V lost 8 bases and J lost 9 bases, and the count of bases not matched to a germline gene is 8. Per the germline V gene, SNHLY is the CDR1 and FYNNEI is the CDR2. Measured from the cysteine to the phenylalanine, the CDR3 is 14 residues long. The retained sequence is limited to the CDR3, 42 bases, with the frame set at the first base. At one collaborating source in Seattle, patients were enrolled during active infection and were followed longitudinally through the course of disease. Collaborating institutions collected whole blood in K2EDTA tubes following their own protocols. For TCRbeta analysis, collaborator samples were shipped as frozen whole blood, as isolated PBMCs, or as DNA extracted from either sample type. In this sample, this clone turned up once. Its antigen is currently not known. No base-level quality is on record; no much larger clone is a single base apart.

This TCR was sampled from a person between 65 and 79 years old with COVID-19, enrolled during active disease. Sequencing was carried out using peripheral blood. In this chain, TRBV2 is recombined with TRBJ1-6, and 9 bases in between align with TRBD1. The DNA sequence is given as TGTGCCAGCGCCTCCGGGACAGGGATTTCACCCCTCCACTTT. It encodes CASASGTGISPLHF.